These 23 T cell receptor beta chains were sequenced from one sample in a study of cytomegalovirus exposure and HLA in healthy donors. It was with 60 Vbeta and 13 Jbeta primers that the PCR ran. The data were produced by immunoSEQ multiplex PCR, yet TCRdb's version contains in-frame clones alone and is incomplete. The table lists about 130,000 clones, about 15% of them singletons. Sequencing was performed on PBMCs. Every receptor here comes from a female donor in good health and CMV-seropositive.

The chain combines TRBV2 with TRBJ1-5; the D is unclear. Trimming removed 3 bases at V and 7 bases at J, with 19 bases between. In germline, CDR1 is SNHLY, CDR2 FYNNEI. The CDR3 runs 16 residues. The CDR3: CASSDSLGRMAQPQHF. The CDR3 DNA follows: TGTGCCAGCAGTGATAGTTTGGGGAGGATGGCGCAGCCCCAGCATTTT.

The sample holds a few counts of this clone. J is TRBJ2-1 and V is TRBV5-1; unclear D gene. Germline CDR1 SGHRS, CDR2 YFSETQ. The CDR3 loop spans 12 amino acids. V lost 2 bases and J lost 6, with 6 bases in between. The CDR3 region is CASSFFPNEQFF. The CDR3 DNA is TGCGCCAGCAGCTTCTTCCCCAATGAGCAGTTCTTC.

This clone was seen a handful of times. The chain carries TRBV29-1 and TRBJ2-7; D is possibly TRBD1 (5 bases). V dropped 3 bases and J dropped 3 bases, with 12 bases sitting between them. CDR1 SQVTM and CDR2 ANQGSEA come from the germline V gene. This CDR3 contains 13 residues. CDR3 nucleotide sequence: TGCAGCGTTGATGTGGCCGACAGCTACGAGCAGTACTTC. Residues: CSVDVADSYEQYF.

The chain has TRBV10-1 and TRBJ2-7; D is possibly TRBD1 (6 bases). V lost 3 bases and J 3 bases, leaving 21 bases between the germline ends. Germline-derived CDR1 and CDR2 are WNHNN and SYGVQD (reference sequence). CDR3 length: 17 amino acids. The CDR3 nucleotides read TGCGCCAGCAGTGATGGGCAGGGGCCTAATTGGGGCTACGAGCAGTACTTC. Protein product: CASSDGQGPNWGYEQYF.

The genes are TRBV29-1 and TRBJ1-2, with TRBD1 identical over 9 bases. The CDR3 loop spans 13 amino acids. Germline V gene lookup returns CDR1 SQVTM and CDR2 ANQGSEA. Trimming cost V 7 bases and J 4 bases; bases outside gene matches: 7. The chain's CDR3 is CSASPGQGYGYTF. Here the CDR3 DNA reads TGCAGCGCAAGTCCGGGACAGGGCTATGGCTACACCTTC. The complete variable domain, with remaining parts taken from reference TRBV29-1 and TRBJ1-2, reads SAVISQKPSRDICQRGTSLTIQCQVDSQVTMMFWYRQQPGQSLTLIATANQGSEATYESGFVIDKFPISRPNLTFSTLTVSNMSPEDSSIYLCSASPGQGYGYTFGSGTRLTVV.

This clone was seen only a few times. The chain links TRBV5-1 to TRBJ2-3, with a weak D call TRBD2 (7 bases). The germline V gene has CDR1 SGHRS and CDR2 YFSETQ. The CDR3 consists of 16 residues. Trimming left V 1 base short and J 0 bases short, with 12 bases between. The CDR3 region is CASSLIGGLSTDTQYF. The CDR3 DNA reads TGCGCCAGCAGCTTGATCGGGGGGCTAAGCACAGATACGCAGTATTTT.

In DNA form, the CDR3 reads TGTGCCAGCAGAACGGACCGTCGGACAGGGGGCTACGAGCAGTACTTC. This codes for CASRTDRRTGGYEQYF. V and J are TRBV2 and TRBJ2-7; 10 bases agree with TRBD1. Trimming removed 6 bases from V and 3 bases from J; junction bases left unmatched: 11. Germline CDR1 and CDR2: SNHLY and FYNNEI. CDR3 length equals 16 residues. The complete variable domain, with remaining parts taken from reference TRBV2 and TRBJ2-7, reads EPEVTQTPSHQVTQMGQEVILRCVPISNHLYFYWYRQILGQKVEFLVSFYNNEISEKSEIFDDQFSVERPDGSNFTLKIRSTKLEDSAMYFCASRTDRRTGGYEQYFGPGTRLTVT.

The rearrangement joins TRBV23-1 to TRBJ2-1, with D perhaps matching TRBD1 (5 bases). TRBV23-1 carries the ORF label, with uncertain function. This CDR3 has 15 residues. The V gene lost 2 bases and the J gene lost 0 bases, with 8 bases spanning the gap. The CDR3 spells CASSQLDSSYNEQFF. Here the CDR3 DNA reads TGCGCCAGCAGTCAACTTGACAGCTCCTACAATGAGCAGTTCTTC.

This clone has more than one count but fewer than ten. This rearrangement joins TRBV7-3 to TRBJ2-2; D call uncertain. Germline loops: CDR1 SGHTA, CDR2 FQGTGA. V shed 5 bases and J shed 5 bases, with 15 bases lying between them. The CDR3 covers 15 residues. CDR3 amino acids: CASSPKAPTTGELFF. CDR3 in DNA: TGTGCCAGCAGCCCGAAAGCCCCTACGACCGGGGAGCTGTTTTTT.

This clone has only a few counts. The genes are TRBV11-2 and TRBJ2-7, with a tentative D call TRBD2 (6 bases). V lost 0 bases and J lost 4, with 16 bases in between. Per the germline V gene, CDR1 is SGHAT and CDR2 is FQNNGV. The CDR3 covers 16 residues. CDR3 DNA sequence: TGTGCCAGCAGCTTAGATCCGGTGGACGGGGGATACGAGCAGTACTTC. Residues: CASSLDPVDGGYEQYF. The entire variable domain, with the rest obtained from reference TRBV11-2 and TRBJ2-7, is as follows: EAGVAQSPRYKIIEKRQSVAFWCNPISGHATLYWYQQILGQGPKLLIQFQNNGVVDDSQLPKDRFSAERLKGVDSTLKIQPAKLEDSAVYLCASSLDPVDGGYEQYFGPGTRLTVT.

V gene TRBV4-1 combines with J gene TRBJ2-7; 8 bases are a match to TRBD1. The CDR3 is 13 amino acids. J lost 6 bases, V lost 5 bases, and 6 bases had no gene match. Germline-derived CDR1 and CDR2 are MGHRA and YSYEKL. The CDR3 region has the DNA TGCGCCAGCAGCTTCCGGACAGGGACCGAGCAGTACTTC. This translates into CASSFRTGTEQYF.

In its sample, this clone was seen a few times. The CDR3 coding sequence is TGTGCCAGCAGCTTGGAGGGAGCGGGACTACCCTACAATGAGCAGTTCTTC. The encoded protein is CASSLEGAGLPYNEQFF. The chain combines TRBV5-6 with TRBJ2-1; TRBD2 aligns across 7 bases. V lost 0 bases and J lost 2; bases outside the gene matches: 8. The CDR3 has 17 amino acids. Germline values: CDR1 SGHDT, CDR2 YYEEEE.

Of note for this clone: The same CDR3 can be traced to other DNA sequences in this sample. This chain joins TRBV28 and TRBJ2-7, with TRBD2 as a possible D gene (5 bases). This CDR3 is 13 amino acids long. The germline gives CDR1 MDHEN, CDR2 SYDVKM. V gave up 2 bases and J gave up 4 bases, with 9 bases separating them. CDR3 sequence (DNA): TGTGCCAGCAGTTTAGTAGGCGGGTACGAGCAGTACTTC. Amino acids: CASSLVGGYEQYF.

The table lists this clone with a count of one. The chain employs TRBV25-1 and TRBJ2-7; a possible D gene is TRBD1 (6 bases). The V gene's germline CDR1 is MGHDK and CDR2 SYGVNS. This CDR3 spans 15 amino acids. Trimming left V 3 bases short and J 7 bases short, with 19 bases between. DNA of the CDR3: TGTGCCAGCAGTGAGTCCGACAGGCGGTTTGGGGAGCAGTACTTC. The encoded protein is CASSESDRRFGEQYF.

The chain links TRBV7-9 to TRBJ2-7, with D tentatively TRBD1 (5 bases). Trimming stripped 1 base from V and 6 bases from J, with 7 bases between. The CDR3 is 12 amino acids. Germline lookup yields CDR1 SEHNR and CDR2 FQNEAQ (reference sequence). Written as DNA, the CDR3 is TGTGCCAGCAGCTTAGGACAGCTCGAGCAGTACTTC. This encodes CASSLGQLEQYF.

This clone was counted only a few times. The chain carries TRBV28 and TRBJ1-4; 7 positions agree with TRBD1. V dropped 5 bases and J dropped 8; count of bases not matched to a gene: 8. Per germline, CDR1 MDHEN and CDR2 SYDVKM. The CDR3 totals 14 residues. This CDR3 is CASSQWDSGEKLFF. Written as DNA, the CDR3 is TGTGCCAGCAGTCAATGGGACAGCGGAGAAAAACTGTTTTTT.

The V call is TRBV7-9, the J call TRBJ1-2, with 12 bases that match TRBD1. From germline, CDR1 is SEHNR and CDR2 FQNEAQ (reference sequence). After removal of 4 bases from V and 8 bases from J, the junction contained 11 bases not matched to a gene. This CDR3 is 16 amino acids long. The CDR3 spells CASSSSRDRGRRGYTF. The CDR3 DNA follows: TGTGCCAGCAGCTCCAGCCGGGACAGGGGGCGTCGGGGCTACACCTTC.

The chain has TRBV27 and TRBJ2-1, with 8 bases identical to TRBD1. The CDR3 length is 14 residues. Germline V gene lookup returns CDR1 MNHEY and CDR2 SMNVEV (reference sequence). Germline trimming cut 7 bases from V and 4 bases from J; bases unmatched to any gene: 6. DNA of the CDR3: TGTGCCAGCACCGACAGGGGACCTTACAATGAGCAGTTCTTC. It encodes CASTDRGPYNEQFF.

This clone was counted between two and nine times. J is TRBJ1-2 and V is TRBV9, with D possibly being TRBD1 (6 bases). Germline lookup yields CDR1 SGDLS and CDR2 YYNGEE. This CDR3 spans 11 amino acids. Trimming shortened V by 4 bases and J by 14 bases, and 15 bases separated the two germline ends. CDR3 in DNA: TGTGCCAGCAGCCCTCGGACAGCGTCTACCTTC. Translated, it gives CASSPRTASTF. The full variable domain, in which reference TRBV9 and TRBJ1-2 provide the parts outside the CDR3, is DSGVTQTPKHLITATGQRVTLRCSPRSGDLSVYWYQQSLDQGLQFLIQYYNGEERAKGNILERFSAQQFPDLHSELNLSSLELGDSALYFCASSPRTASTFGSGTRLTVV.

This clone has only a few counts. This sequence joins TRBV10-1 and TRBJ2-4; no clear D. Germline lookup yields CDR1 WNHNN and CDR2 SYGVQD (reference sequence). The ends were cut back, 2 bases at V and 3 bases at J, with 8 bases in the middle. The CDR3 sequence is 14 residues long. DNA of the CDR3: TGCGCCAGCAGTGAGAATAGACTCAAAAACATTCAGTACTTC. Amino acid sequence: CASSENRLKNIQYF.

This clone appeared a few times. One end of the junction does not line up with germline, which may come from a read error. The chain combines TRBV29-1 with TRBJ2-5, with a tentative D call TRBD1 (5 bases). This CDR3 has 14 amino acids. Germline V lookup: CDR1 SQVTM, CDR2 ANQGSEA. In nucleotides, the CDR3 is TGCAGCGTTGACCACGACAGCTACCAAGAGAACCAGTACTTC. Translation gives CSVDHDSYQENQYF. Based on the CDR3 plus reference TRBV29-1 and TRBJ2-5, the full variable domain is SAVISQKPSRDICQRGTSLTIQCQVDSQVTMMFWYRQQPGQSLTLIATANQGSEATYESGFVIDKFPISRPNLTFSTLTVSNMSPEDSSIYLCSVDHDSYQENQYFGPGTRLLVL.

This sequence joins TRBV9 and TRBJ2-7; D is ambiguous. The V and J ends lost 2 bases and 12 bases respectively, with 3 bases between them. The germline V gene has CDR1 SGDLS and CDR2 YYNGEE. The CDR3 consists of 8 residues. In DNA, the CDR3 is TGTGCCAGCAGCGTCGGGTACTTC. Protein: CASSVGYF.

This clone was observed a few times. The chain recombines TRBV19 with TRBJ2-1, with TRBD2 matching 8 bases. The CDR3 contains 15 residues. V was clipped by 3 bases and J by 6 bases; unmatched bases: 7. The V gene's germline CDR1 is LNHDA and CDR2 SQIVND (reference sequence). The CDR3 loop is CASSMGREAFNEQFF. The CDR3 nucleotides read TGTGCCAGTAGTATGGGGCGGGAGGCTTTCAATGAGCAGTTCTTC.